Presented here are 30 T cell receptor beta chains from one specimen sequenced in a study of blood T cell repertoires in COVID-19. Repertoires were generated with immunoSEQ multiplex PCR, while TCRdb's copy carries only in-frame clones and drops some. The sample has 55,000 to 70,000 clones; 80% to 85% are singletons. The sequencing input was peripheral blood. These receptors were obtained from an older man with acute or convalescent COVID-19.

The chain is built from TRBV7-2 and TRBJ2-1; TRBD2 agrees at 8 bases. The germline CDR1 and CDR2 sequences are SGHTA and FQGNSA. The CDR3 extends over 15 amino acids. V gave up 3 bases and J gave up 8 bases; unmatched junction bases: 9. The CDR3 nucleotides read TGTGCCAGCAGCTTGTCAGCGGGAGTTTCCCATGAGCAGTTCTTC. It translates to CASSLSAGVSHEQFF. Full variable domain (rest looked up from reference TRBV7-2 and TRBJ2-1): GAGVSQSPSNKVTEKGKDVELRCDPISGHTALYWYRQSLGQGLEFLIYFQGNSAPDKSGLPSDRFSAERTGGSVSTLTIQRTQQEDSAVYLCASSLSAGVSHEQFFGPGTRLTVL.

The chain combines TRBV4-1 with TRBJ1-1; TRBD1 matches at 8 bases. The V gene end was trimmed by 1 base and the J gene end by 5 bases; junction bases not matched to a gene: 9. Germline values: CDR1 MGHRA, CDR2 YSYEKL. The CDR3 sequence is 16 residues long. The chain's CDR3 is CASSQGPATGDTEAFF. The CDR3 nucleotides are TGCGCCAGCAGCCAAGGTCCCGCGACAGGGGATACTGAAGCTTTCTTT.

The chain is built from TRBV5-1 and TRBJ2-3, with no clear D. V was shortened by 0 bases and J by 1 base, with 9 bases between the two germline ends. The CDR3 is 15 residues long. CDR1 and CDR2 from the germline V gene are SGHRS and YFSETQ. The CDR3: CASSLDSPGTDTQYF. Written as DNA, the CDR3 is TGCGCCAGCAGCTTGGATAGTCCCGGCACAGATACGCAGTATTTT. Based on the CDR3 plus reference TRBV5-1 and TRBJ2-3, the full variable domain is KAGVTQTPRYLIKTRGQQVTLSCSPISGHRSVSWYQQTPGQGLQFLFEYFSETQRNKGNFPGRFSGRQFSNSRSEMNVSTLELGDSALYLCASSLDSPGTDTQYFGPGTRLTVL.

The rearrangement uses TRBV6-6 and TRBJ2-1; 8 bases agree with TRBD2. Germline V gene lookup returns CDR1 MNHNY and CDR2 SVGAGI (reference sequence). This CDR3 is 13 amino acids long. Trimming removed 5 bases from V and 6 bases from J; junction bases left unmatched: 3. Here the CDR3 reads CASSGAGGNEQFF. DNA of the CDR3: TGTGCCAGCAGTGGGGCGGGGGGCAATGAGCAGTTCTTC.

This clone came up once. V usage is TRBV12-3 or TRBV12-4 and J usage is TRBJ2-7, with unresolved D. Trimming pared 6 bases from V and 5 bases from J, leaving 11 bases between. The CDR3 length is 12 residues. The CDR3, as DNA: TGTGCCAGCAGAGACCGACATGACGAGCAGTACTTC. This encodes CASRDRHDEQYF.

This chain uses TRBV9 with TRBJ1-6; 7 nucleotides line up with TRBD1. CDR3 length: 15 residues. Germline V CDR1 and CDR2: SGDLS, YYNGEE. With V trimmed by 4 bases and J by 7 bases, 8 bases remained unmatched. DNA of the CDR3: TGTGCCAGCAGCCCAACCGGGACAGAGAATTCACCCCTCCACTTT. Its protein is CASSPTGTENSPLHF.

The chain combines TRBV19 with TRBJ2-3; 9 bases align to TRBD2. Losses at the gene ends were 10 bases for V and 1 base for J; bases not matched to a gene: 3. Germline V lookup: CDR1 LNHDA, CDR2 SQIVND (reference sequence). This CDR3 is built from 13 residues. The CDR3 DNA follows: TGTGCCACTAAGCGGGGGGGCACAGATACGCAGTATTTT. Translated, it gives CATKRGGTDTQYF.

In this sample, this clone turned up a few times. The gene calls are TRBV5-5 and TRBJ1-5; D uncertain. Germline V CDR1 and CDR2: SGHKS, YYEKEE (reference sequence). This CDR3 contains 13 residues. Trimming pared 4 bases from V and 5 bases from J, leaving 10 bases between. The CDR3 DNA reads as TGTGCCAGCAGCCTCTGGCCTGATCAGCCCCAGCATTTT. The encoded protein is CASSLWPDQPQHF. The variable domain in full, with the rest retrieved from reference TRBV5-5 and TRBJ1-5, is DAGVTQSPTHLIKTRGQQVTLRCSPISGHKSVSWYQQVLGQGPQFIFQYYEKEERGRGNFPDRFSARQFPNYSSELNVNALLLGDSALYLCASSLWPDQPQHFGDGTRLSIL.

The chain joins TRBV4-1 to TRBJ2-7, with 7 nucleotides matching TRBD1. V was pared by 1 base and J by 2 bases, with 8 bases of the junction left unmatched. The CDR3 has 16 residues. Germline V gene lookup returns CDR1 MGHRA and CDR2 YSYEKL. The CDR3 spells CASSQVYGTVAYEQYF. CDR3 nucleotide sequence: TGCGCCAGCAGCCAAGTATACGGGACAGTGGCCTACGAGCAGTACTTC.

The chain uses TRBV18 and TRBJ1-1; possibly TRBD1 for D (5 bases). The ends were cut back, 1 base at V and 7 bases at J, with 16 bases in the middle. Germline V gene data show CDR1 as KGHSH and CDR2 as LQKENI. The CDR3 has 15 residues. CDR3 nucleotides: TGTGCCAGCTCACCACGTTTTTCCGCGGGGCTTGAAGCTTTCTTT. It yields the protein CASSPRFSAGLEAFF.

V and J are TRBV6-5 and TRBJ1-4; D call uncertain. V was trimmed by 6 bases and J by 7 bases, leaving 15 bases between them. This CDR3 is built from 14 residues. Per the germline V gene, CDR1 is MNHEY and CDR2 is SVGAGI. The CDR3 DNA sequence: TGTGCCAGCAGCTCCGAGGGTGTGGGTGAAAAACTGTTTTTT. It is translated as CASSSEGVGEKLFF.

This clone was counted once. The rearrangement links TRBV4-1 to TRBJ2-1; the match to TRBD2 covers 7 bases. With V trimmed by 3 bases and J by 4 bases, 6 bases remained unmatched. The length of the CDR3 is 15 residues. Germline assignment: CDR1 MGHRA and CDR2 YSYEKL. The CDR3 DNA is TGCGCCAGCAGCCAGGCCTGGGGGGGGTACAATGAGCAGTTCTTC. Its translation is CASSQAWGGYNEQFF.

The chain links TRBV2 to TRBJ1-2; D perhaps matches TRBD1 (6 bases). V gave up 8 bases and J gave up 2 bases, with 12 bases separating them. Germline loops: CDR1 SNHLY, CDR2 FYNNEI. CDR3 length: 13 amino acids. The CDR3 region is CASDKDRNYGYTF. The CDR3 DNA sequence: TGTGCCAGCGACAAGGACAGAAACTATGGCTACACCTTC.

The chain recombines TRBV7-2 with TRBJ1-2, with TRBD1 matching over 9 bases. The CDR3 contains 15 residues. The J segment lost 4 bases and the V segment lost 5 bases, leaving 8 bases of the junction unmatched. Per the germline V gene, CDR1 is SGHTA and CDR2 is FQGNSA. The CDR3 is CASSLLGTGSYGYTF. The CDR3 region has the DNA TGTGCCAGCAGCCTATTGGGGACAGGGAGCTATGGCTACACCTTC.

This clone is judged medium-sized. The J gene is TRBJ1-5, the V gene TRBV4-2; 9 nucleotides line up with TRBD1. From germline, CDR1 is LGHNA and CDR2 YNFKEQ. V lost 3 bases, J lost 7 bases, and 7 bases stayed unmatched. The CDR3 totals 15 residues. CDR3 sequence (DNA): TGTGCCAGCAGCCAGACCGGGACAGGGTTCCAGCCCCAGCATTTT. Protein sequence: CASSQTGTGFQPQHF.

This rearrangement joins TRBV7-9 to TRBJ1-2; 9 bases are shared with TRBD1. Germline assignment: CDR1 SEHNR and CDR2 FQNEAQ (reference sequence). The CDR3 extends over 14 amino acids. V was pared by 4 bases and J by 8 bases, with 8 bases of the junction left unmatched. In DNA, the CDR3 is TGTGCCAGCAGCTCATCAGGGACAGGGAACGGCTACACCTTC. Its translation: CASSSSGTGNGYTF. Combining the CDR3 with reference TRBV7-9 and TRBJ1-2 gives the whole variable domain DTGVSQNPRHKITKRGQNVTFRCDPISEHNRLYWYRQTLGQGPEFLTYFQNEAQLEKSRLLSDRFSAERPKGSFSTLEIQRTEQGDSAMYLCASSSSGTGNGYTFGSGTRLTVV.

The chain recombines TRBV6-7 with TRBJ1-4; 7 bases map to TRBD1. TRBV6-7 is marked as an open reading frame, function uncertain. This CDR3 comprises 13 residues. After removal of 11 bases from V and 0 bases from J, the junction contained 3 bases not matched to a gene. The CDR3 sequence: CAGQETTNEKLFF. The DNA for the CDR3 is TGTGCCGGACAGGAAACAACTAATGAAAAACTGTTTTTT.

The gene calls are TRBV19 and TRBJ2-1; the match to TRBD2 covers 11 bases. The CDR3 is 15 residues long. CDR1 LNHDA and CDR2 SQIVND come from the germline V gene (reference sequence). V shed 4 bases, J shed 10 bases, and the junction held 9 bases outside the gene matches. CDR3 DNA sequence: TGTGCCAGTAGTAGGGTAGCGGGAGGGCCCCCCGAGCAGTTCTTC. This codes for CASSRVAGGPPEQFF.

This sequence joins TRBV6-5 and TRBJ2-7, with TRBD1 matching over 7 bases. V was clipped by 8 bases and J by 0 bases; unmatched bases: 4. Germline values: CDR1 MNHEY, CDR2 SVGAGI. CDR3 length: 13 residues. CDR3 nucleotide sequence: TGTGCCAGCGGACAGGCGAACTCCTACGAGCAGTACTTC. It is translated as CASGQANSYEQYF.

The gene calls are TRBV28 and TRBJ1-5; TRBD1 matches 8 bases. CDR1 and CDR2 (germline): MDHEN, SYDVKM. The CDR3 runs to 15 residues. The junction had 9 bases not matched to a gene; V was cut back by 4 bases and J by 7 bases. For the CDR3, the DNA is TGTGCCAGCAGTTCCCTAAGGACAGGGTTCCAGCCCCAGCATTTT. Its translation is CASSSLRTGFQPQHF. The full variable domain, in which reference TRBV28 and TRBJ1-5 provide the parts outside the CDR3, is DVKVTQSSRYLVKRTGEKVFLECVQDMDHENMFWYRQDPGLGLRLIYFSYDVKMKEKGDIPEGYSVSREKKERFSLILESASTNQTSMYLCASSSLRTGFQPQHFGDGTRLSIL.

This chain joins TRBV28 and TRBJ1-2; tentative D call: TRBD1 (6 bases). The CDR3 sequence is 13 residues long. In germline, CDR1 is MDHEN, CDR2 SYDVKM. Trimming removed 5 bases at V and 5 bases at J, with 12 bases between. The CDR3 DNA reads as TGTGCCAGCAGTCCTCTCGGACAGTATGGCTACACCTTC. Translated: CASSPLGQYGYTF.

The chain recombines TRBV4-3 with TRBJ1-2; 7 bases line up with TRBD1. With 0 bases clipped from V and 9 bases from J, the junction kept 4 bases outside the gene matches. CDR1 LGHNA and CDR2 YSLEER come from the germline V gene. The length of the CDR3 is 13 residues. The CDR3 loop is CASSQDRGYSYTF. For the CDR3, the DNA is TGCGCCAGCAGCCAAGACAGGGGGTATAGCTACACCTTC.

This clone was observed a single time. The chain recombines TRBV7-2 with TRBJ2-2, with 7 positions matching TRBD2. CDR3 length equals 17 residues. Germline V CDR1 and CDR2: SGHTA, FQGNSA. Trimming cost V 1 base and J 3 bases; bases outside gene matches: 8. CDR3 residues: CASSLGAGRRDTGELFF. The DNA for the CDR3 is TGTGCCAGCAGCTTAGGAGCGGGACGTAGGGACACCGGGGAGCTGTTTTTT.

The chain carries TRBV15 and TRBJ1-6, with 9 positions matching TRBD1. Germline V lookup: CDR1 LNHNV, CDR2 YYDKDF (reference sequence). CDR3 size: 15 residues. With 3 bases clipped from V and 7 bases from J, the junction kept 4 bases outside the gene matches. DNA for the CDR3: TGTGCCACCAGCAGGGAACAGGGGGCCAATTCACCCCTCCACTTT. It yields the protein CATSREQGANSPLHF.

V and J are TRBV27 and TRBJ2-7, with 8 positions matching TRBD1. Germline assignment: CDR1 MNHEY and CDR2 SMNVEV (reference sequence). CDR3 length equals 15 residues. J was trimmed by 3 bases and V by 3 bases; bases with no gene match: 7. The CDR3 DNA reads TGTGCCAGCAGTTTCGGGGGACAGGTCGGCTACGAGCAGTACTTC. Translating gives CASSFGGQVGYEQYF.

This sequence joins TRBV4-2 and TRBJ1-2; D gene uncertain. The CDR3 sequence is 15 residues long. Germline V gene data show CDR1 as LGHNA and CDR2 as YNFKEQ. With 1 base removed from V and 1 base from J, the gap between germline ends came to 10 bases. The CDR3 loop reads CASSQASKLNYGYTF. The CDR3 nucleotides read TGTGCCAGCAGCCAAGCTTCGAAACTTAACTATGGCTACACCTTC.

CDR3 DNA: TGTGCCAGCCGCCGGGACTACTTCACAGATACGCAGTATTTT. Translated: CASRRDYFTDTQYF. V usage is TRBV6-4 and J usage is TRBJ2-3; 7 bases align to TRBD2. The CDR3 totals 14 residues. The J segment lost 2 bases and the V segment lost 8 bases, leaving 7 bases of the junction unmatched. The germline CDR1 and CDR2 sequences are MRHNA and SNTAGT.

This clone was observed a single time. The rearrangement joins TRBV6-5 to TRBJ1-4; 10 bases are a match to TRBD1. Trimming at V came to 6 bases and at J to 8 bases, leaving 9 bases not matched to a gene. There are 15 residues in the CDR3. CDR1 is MNHEY, CDR2 SVGAGI, per germline. The CDR3 here is CASRRRQGAWEKLFF. DNA of the CDR3: TGTGCCAGCAGACGTAGACAGGGGGCTTGGGAAAAACTGTTTTTT.

The gene calls are TRBV30 and TRBJ1-2, with 7 bases lining up with TRBD1. The CDR3 runs to 16 residues. Germline CDR1 reads GTSNPN; CDR2 reads SVGIG (reference sequence). After removal of 2 bases from V and 4 bases from J, the junction contained 13 bases not matched to a gene. The CDR3 reads CAWSTGGRGRGYGYTF. In DNA, the CDR3 is TGTGCCTGGAGTACGGGGGGGAGGGGGCGCGGCTATGGCTACACCTTC.

The gene calls are TRBV5-8 and TRBJ1-4; unclear D gene. The CDR3 runs 12 residues. Germline lookup yields CDR1 SGHTS and CDR2 YDEGEE. Trimming took off 4 bases at V and 8 bases at J, with 9 bases between the two ends. CDR3 amino acids: CASSKTGEKLFF. The CDR3, as DNA: TGTGCCAGCAGCAAGACTGGAGAAAAACTGTTTTTT.